These 10 T cell receptor beta chains came from one sample sequenced in a study of monozygotic twins with inflammatory bowel disease. TCRdb derives one entry per CDR3 protein from the 5' RACE reads, leaving out DNA. This sample lists roughly 300,000 distinct CDR3 sequences; its ten largest clones have about 5%. Material: blood. The receptor set was obtained from a human donor with ulcerative colitis or Crohn's disease, or a healthy co-twin of an affected twin (not recorded which).

This chain uses TRBV12-3 or TRBV12-4 with TRBJ2-2. The CDR3 loop spans 14 amino acids. The chain's CDR3 is CASSFNGNTGELFF.

The rearrangement joins TRBV10-2 to TRBJ1-5; TCRdb proposes TRBD1, but this gene call is untestable without DNA. From germline, CDR1 is WSHSY and CDR2 SAAADI. This CDR3 has 13 amino acids. CDR3 loop: CASRGTYNQPQHF.

This rearrangement joins TRBV24-1 to TRBJ1-2; no DNA is available, so the TRBD1 call from TCRdb remains unchecked. The CDR3 has 14 residues. Germline values: CDR1 KGHDR, CDR2 SFDVKD. The chain's CDR3 is CATSGTGGNYGYTF.

CDR3 loop: CASTPMLGGGPKTSTDTQYF. This chain joins TRBV5-1 and TRBJ2-3; TCRdb's D call of TRBD2 is untestable without DNA. The CDR3 has 20 amino acids. Germline CDR1 SGHRS, CDR2 YFSETQ. The complete variable domain, with remaining parts taken from reference TRBV5-1 and TRBJ2-3, reads KAGVTQTPRYLIKTRGQQVTLSCSPISGHRSVSWYQQTPGQGLQFLFEYFSETQRNKGNFPGRFSGRQFSNSRSEMNVSTLELGDSALYLCASTPMLGGGPKTSTDTQYFGPGTRLTVL.

The rearrangement joins TRBV7-9 to TRBJ2-5; TCRdb selects TRBD1, and the lack of DNA leaves this call unchecked. CDR3 length equals 12 residues. In germline, CDR1 is SEHNR, CDR2 FQNEAQ (reference sequence). The CDR3 protein is CAPGEAGETQYF.

The rearrangement links TRBV7-9 to TRBJ2-5; TCRdb reports TRBD2, a call that lacks DNA to check it against. CDR3 length equals 16 residues. In germline, CDR1 is SEHNR, CDR2 FQNEAQ (reference sequence). This CDR3 is CASSLPRASGKETQYF.

The J gene is TRBJ2-3, the V gene TRBV30; TCRdb's D call of TRBD2 is untestable without DNA. Looked up from germline, CDR1 is GTSNPN and CDR2 is SVGIG (reference sequence). CDR3 length: 13 amino acids. CDR3 sequence reads: CAWSTLGPDTQYF. Using reference TRBV30 and TRBJ2-3 for the parts outside the CDR3, the full variable domain is SQTIHQWPATLVQPVGSPLSLECTVEGTSNPNLYWYRQAAGRGLQLLFYSVGIGQISSEVPQNLSASRPQDRQFILSSKKLLLSDSGFYLCAWSTLGPDTQYFGPGTRLTVL.

The V call is TRBV12-3 or TRBV12-4, the J call TRBJ2-7; TCRdb indicates TRBD1, and absent DNA this call remains unverified. The CDR3 extends over 14 amino acids. CDR3 in amino acids: CASSIRVQGNEQYF.

The gene calls are TRBV18 and TRBJ2-5; TCRdb outputs TRBD1, but without DNA this stays unchecked. The CDR3 extends over 14 amino acids. CDR1 KGHSH and CDR2 LQKENI come from the germline V gene. CDR3 sequence: CASTLAPSGETQYF.

Here the CDR3 reads CASSLGYDNEQFF. The J gene is TRBJ2-1, the V gene TRBV5-1. Germline CDR1 and CDR2: SGHRS and YFSETQ. This CDR3 contains 13 residues.